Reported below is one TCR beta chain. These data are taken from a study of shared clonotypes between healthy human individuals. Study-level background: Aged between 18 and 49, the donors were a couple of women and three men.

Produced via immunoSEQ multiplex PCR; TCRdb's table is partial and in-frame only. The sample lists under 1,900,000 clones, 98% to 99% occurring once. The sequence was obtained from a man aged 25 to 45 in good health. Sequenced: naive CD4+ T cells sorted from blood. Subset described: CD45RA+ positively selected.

The CDR3, as DNA: TGCGCCAGCAGCCCGGGACTAGCGGGAGTGAGCACAGATACGCAGTATTTT. Translated, it gives CASSPGLAGVSTDTQYF. The chain combines TRBV4-1 with TRBJ2-3, with TRBD2 identical over 14 bases. V lost 4 bases, J lost 0 bases, and 3 bases stayed unmatched. Germline lookup yields CDR1 MGHRA and CDR2 YSYEKL. The CDR3 consists of 17 residues.